The T cell receptor (beta chain) under discussion was sequenced for a study of blood T cell repertoires in COVID-19. Looking at the study overall: The United States, Italy and Spain were the sources of the acute and convalescent COVID-19 samples. T cells, B-cell-depleted T cells, or PBMCs supplied cDNA or gDNA.

In the original processing: Reference gene primer amplification in the assay estimated nucleated cell counts. Assay: immunoSEQ multiplex PCR; the TCRdb copy retains only in-frame clones and omits some. From that table come the V and J calls and clone size; the DNA was used to work out D and trimming. Among about 250,000 clones listed, 83% were seen once. Cohorts were determined from participant-reported clinical history. This CDR3 is 14 amino acids long. Trimming removed 2 bases from V and 0 bases from J, with 7 bases in between. The germline CDR1 and CDR2 sequences are MGHRA and YSYEKL. V gene TRBV4-1 combines with J gene TRBJ1-1; D gene uncertain. This receptor was obtained from a woman aged 40 to 55 who had been exposed to COVID-19. The sample taken for sequencing was PBMCs or T cells enriched from blood (not recorded which). CDR3 bases: TGCGCCAGCAGCCAACCGGTTCTGAACACTGAAGCTTTCTTT. Protein product: CASSQPVLNTEAFF.